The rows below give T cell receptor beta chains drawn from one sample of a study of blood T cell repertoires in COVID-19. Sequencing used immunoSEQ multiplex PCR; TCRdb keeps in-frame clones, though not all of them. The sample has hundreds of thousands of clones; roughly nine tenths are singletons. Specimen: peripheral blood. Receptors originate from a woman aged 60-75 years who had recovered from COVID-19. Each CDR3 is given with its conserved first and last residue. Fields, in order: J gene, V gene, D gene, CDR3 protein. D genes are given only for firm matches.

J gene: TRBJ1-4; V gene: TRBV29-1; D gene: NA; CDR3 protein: CSVESGVGEKLFF
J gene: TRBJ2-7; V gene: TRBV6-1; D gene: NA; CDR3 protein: CASSEPGRREQYF
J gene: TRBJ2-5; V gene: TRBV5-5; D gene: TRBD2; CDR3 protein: CASSLGVSGGREETQYF
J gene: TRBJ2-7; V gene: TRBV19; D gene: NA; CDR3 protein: CASSPNRLGAREQYF
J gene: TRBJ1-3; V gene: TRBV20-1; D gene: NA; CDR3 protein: CSARDLNTIYF
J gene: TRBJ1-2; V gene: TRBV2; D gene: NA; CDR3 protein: CASSERRGGYTF
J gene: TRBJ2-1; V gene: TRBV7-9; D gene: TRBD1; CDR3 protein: CASSLGQGAYNEQFF
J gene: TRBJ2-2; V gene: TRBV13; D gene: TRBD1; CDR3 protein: CASSLGWTGVSTGELFF
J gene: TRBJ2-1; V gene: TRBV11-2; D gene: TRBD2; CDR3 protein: CASGAPGLAISSYNEQFF
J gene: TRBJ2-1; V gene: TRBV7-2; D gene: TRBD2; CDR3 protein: CASRPRRTSGGYNEQFF
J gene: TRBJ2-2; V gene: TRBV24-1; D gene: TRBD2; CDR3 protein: CATSGASGAGGSNTGELFF
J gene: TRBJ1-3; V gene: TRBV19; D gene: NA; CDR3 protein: CASSSDRGNTIYF
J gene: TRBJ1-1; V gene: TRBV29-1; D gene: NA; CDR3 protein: CSAEQGLEFFF
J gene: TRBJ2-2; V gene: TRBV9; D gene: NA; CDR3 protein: CASSVGTGWTGELFF
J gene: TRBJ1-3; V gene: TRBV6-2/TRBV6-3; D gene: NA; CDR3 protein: CASSSRQEEGNTIYF
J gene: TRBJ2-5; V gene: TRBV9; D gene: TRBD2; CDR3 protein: CASSVASGGAQETQYF
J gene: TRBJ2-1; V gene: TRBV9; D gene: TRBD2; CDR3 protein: CASSVFSGGSYNEQFF
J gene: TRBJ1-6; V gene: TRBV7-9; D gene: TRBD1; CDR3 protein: CASSPDRYNSPLHF
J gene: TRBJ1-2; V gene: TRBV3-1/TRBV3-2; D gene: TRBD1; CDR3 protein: CASSPRTGPNYGYTF
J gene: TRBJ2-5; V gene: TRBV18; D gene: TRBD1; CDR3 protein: CASSPLGTAQETQYF
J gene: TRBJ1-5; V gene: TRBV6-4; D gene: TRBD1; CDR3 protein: CASSGETGGLRLIYQPQHF
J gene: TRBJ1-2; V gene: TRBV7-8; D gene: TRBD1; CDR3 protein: CASSLSRGQLVGYTF
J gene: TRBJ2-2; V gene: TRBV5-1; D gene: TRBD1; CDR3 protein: CASSRRQGDVGELFF
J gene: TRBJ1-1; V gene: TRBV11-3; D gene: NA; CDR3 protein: CASSLSQGLEAFF
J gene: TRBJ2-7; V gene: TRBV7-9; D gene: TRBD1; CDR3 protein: CASSSGGDRGLPYEQYF
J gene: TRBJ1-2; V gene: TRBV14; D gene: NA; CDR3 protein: CASSRLTSGEGNGYTF